A selection of T cell receptor beta chains follows, all from one sample in a study of beta chain features in type 1 diabetes. Using immunoSEQ multiplex PCR, the repertoire was profiled, and TCRdb retains in-frame clones only, with some absent. This table has fewer than 650,000 clones, roughly 15% appearing once. Sequenced sample: naive CD4+ T cells from blood. These TCRs come from a young man in good health. Each CDR3 is given with its conserved first and last residue. D genes are given only for firm matches. Size tells how often a clone was seen (once, few, many) or the class of an expanded clone, and some rows leave it out.

clone size	D gene	V gene	J gene	CDR3 protein	CDR3 DNA
few	TRBD1	TRBV7-2	TRBJ2-5	CASPGTGGQETQYF	TGTGCCAGCCCTGGGACAGGGGGCCAAGAGACCCAGTACTTC
NA	NA	TRBV5-6	TRBJ1-5	CASSLDPTRGNQPQHF	TGTGCCAGCAGCCTTGACCCAACAAGGGGCAATCAGCCCCAGCATTTT
NA	NA	TRBV28	TRBJ2-7	CASSLTTSYEQYF	TGTGCCAGCAGTCTAACTACCTCCTACGAGCAGTACTTC
few	NA	TRBV15	TRBJ1-5	CATSRGQVSNQPQHF	TGTGCCACCAGCAGAGGACAGGTCAGCAATCAGCCCCAGCATTTT
NA	NA	TRBV27	TRBJ2-4	CASSSTDIAKNIQYF	TGTGCCAGCAGTTCGACAGATATAGCCAAAAACATTCAGTACTTC
NA	TRBD2	TRBV6-5	TRBJ2-4	CASSLLAENIQYF	TGTGCCAGCAGCCTACTAGCGGAAAACATTCAGTACTTC
NA	NA	TRBV28	TRBJ1-1	CASSLSRWGHPNTEAFF	TGTGCCAGCAGTTTAAGTCGTTGGGGACACCCGAACACTGAAGCTTTCTTT
few	TRBD1	TRBV6-1	TRBJ2-7	CASTLKGQGTEQYF	TGTGCCAGTACCCTTAAGGGACAGGGAACCGAGCAGTACTTC
NA	NA	TRBV20-1	TRBJ1-2	CSAPFNYGYTF	TGCAGTGCTCCCTTTAACTATGGCTACACCTTC
few	NA	TRBV5-6	TRBJ1-1	CASSLTVNTEAFF	TGTGCCAGCAGCTTAACAGTGAACACTGAAGCTTTCTTT
NA	NA	TRBV27	TRBJ1-3	CASSLGQGNTIYF	TGTGCCAGCAGCCTCGGACAGGGAAACACCATATATTTT
NA	NA	TRBV7-2	TRBJ1-2	CASSLQASNYGYTF	TGTGCCAGCAGCTTGCAGGCTTCTAACTATGGCTACACCTTC
NA	NA	TRBV9	TRBJ2-5	CASSVALGETQYF	TGTGCCAGCAGCGTAGCGTTGGGAGAGACCCAGTACTTC
few	NA	TRBV30	TRBJ2-3	CAWSVEASTQYF	TGTGCCTGGAGTGTTGAAGCAAGCACGCAGTATTTT
NA	TRBD2	TRBV6-5	TRBJ2-5	CASRGTSQETQYF	TGTGCCAGCAGAGGGACTAGCCAAGAGACCCAGTACTTC
NA	TRBD1	TRBV5-1	TRBJ2-5	CASSLAVGTEETQYF	TGCGCCAGCAGCTTGGCTGTAGGGACAGAAGAGACCCAGTACTTC
NA	NA	TRBV7-9	TRBJ2-5	CASSLRGTKETQYF	TGTGCCAGCAGCTTAAGAGGGACAAAGGAGACCCAGTACTTC
once	NA	TRBV28	TRBJ2-3	CASSLKGQSTDTQYF	TGTGCCAGCAGTTTAAAGGGACAATCCACAGATACGCAGTATTTT
few	NA	TRBV11-2	TRBJ2-7	CASSPGWGEDLVF	TGTGCCAGCAGCCCTGGGTGGGGGGAGGACTTGGTATTC
NA	TRBD1	TRBV9	TRBJ2-6	CASSAKTGTAGANVLTF	TGTGCCAGCAGCGCGAAGACCGGGACAGCTGGGGCCAACGTCCTGACTTTC
NA	NA	TRBV7-9	TRBJ1-1	CASSLASGFPNTEAFF	TGTGCCAGCAGCTTAGCGTCTGGGTTTCCCAACACTGAAGCTTTCTTT
NA	NA	TRBV18	TRBJ1-1	CASSQKSLNTEAFF	TGTGCCAGCTCACAGAAGAGCCTGAACACTGAAGCTTTCTTT
few	NA	TRBV9	TRBJ2-7	CASSVQAGQSSYEQYF	TGTGCCAGCAGCGTACAGGCAGGGCAGAGCTCCTACGAGCAGTACTTC
NA	NA	TRBV2	TRBJ2-1	CASRLGGGQQFF	TGTGCCAGCAGGCTAGGTGGGGGGCAGCAGTTCTTC
NA	NA	TRBV4-2	TRBJ1-2	CASTQFRQRPSF	TGTGCCAGCACCCAATTCAGGCAACGACCCTCCTTC
few	NA	TRBV18	TRBJ1-5	CASSPLPLGAQNQPQHF	TGTGCCAGCTCACCACTCCCTTTGGGGGCTCAGAACCAGCCCCAGCATTTT
few	TRBD1	TRBV7-3	TRBJ2-1	CASSRTGLSSDEQFF	TGTGCCAGCAGTCGGACAGGGCTCTCTTCCGATGAGCAGTTCTTC
few	NA	TRBV14	TRBJ2-5	CASSLRGAQETQYF	TGTGCCAGCAGCCTGAGGGGGGCCCAAGAGACCCAGTACTTC
few	TRBD1	TRBV15	TRBJ1-5	CATSTRQGKNQPQHF	TGTGCCACCAGCACCCGACAGGGGAAAAATCAGCCCCAGCATTTT
few	NA	TRBV27	TRBJ1-6	CASSLFWGNSPLHF	TGTGCCAGCAGTTTATTTTGGGGGAACTCACCCCTCCACTTT
few	NA	TRBV4-2	TRBJ1-5	CASSQEAGYRNQPQHF	TGTGCCAGCAGCCAAGAGGCAGGATATCGCAATCAGCCCCAGCATTTT
few	NA	TRBV27	TRBJ1-1	CASSLFGEAFF	TGTGCCAGCAGTTTATTCGGGGAAGCTTTCTTT
NA	TRBD1	TRBV7-2	TRBJ2-1	CASSSSRGPEQFF	TGTGCCAGCAGCTCCTCCAGGGGGCCTGAGCAGTTCTTC
few	TRBD1	TRBV4-1	TRBJ1-5	CASSQDGDRAGQPQHF	TGCGCCAGCAGCCAAGATGGGGACAGGGCAGGCCAGCCCCAGCATTTT
few	NA	TRBV20-1	TRBJ1-4	CSATFREKLFF	TGCAGTGCTACCTTCCGCGAAAAACTGTTTTTT
few	TRBD2	TRBV4-3	TRBJ2-1	CASSLLAGEQFF	TGCGCCAGCAGCTTACTAGCGGGGGAGCAGTTCTTC
NA	NA	TRBV9	TRBJ2-6	CASSVGGAGLAGANVLTF	TGTGCCAGCAGCGTAGGGGGTGCTGGATTAGCGGGGGCCAACGTCCTGACTTTC
few	TRBD1	TRBV25-1	TRBJ2-7	CASSAAGTGNTYEQYF	TGTGCCAGCAGTGCAGCCGGGACAGGGAATACCTACGAGCAGTACTTC
NA	NA	TRBV21-1	TRBJ2-7	CASSRGSLGQYF	TGTGCCAGCAGCAGGGGCAGCTTGGGGCAGTACTTC
few	NA	TRBV5-1	TRBJ2-6	CASSLVLSGANVLTF	TGCGCCAGCAGCTTGGTGCTCTCTGGGGCCAACGTCCTGACTTTC
few	TRBD2	TRBV18	TRBJ2-1	CASSPPGLAGGYEQFF	TGTGCCAGCTCACCACCGGGACTAGCGGGAGGGTATGAGCAGTTCTTC
few	NA	TRBV27	TRBJ1-1	CASIRRTEAFF	TGTGCCAGCATACGGCGGACTGAAGCTTTCTTT
NA	NA	TRBV7-2	TRBJ2-7	CASSLEQGTHYEQYF	TGTGCCAGCAGCTTAGAACAGGGTACGCACTACGAGCAGTACTTC
NA	NA	TRBV30	TRBJ1-1	CAWRDLKEGRKAFF	TGTGCCTGGAGGGACCTTAAGGAGGGACGGAAGGCTTTCTTT
NA	NA	TRBV28	TRBJ2-3	CASSLSADTQYF	TGTGCCAGCAGTTTGTCGGCAGATACGCAGTATTTT
few	NA	TRBV5-1	TRBJ1-5	CASSYGGRGQPQHF	TGCGCCAGCAGCTACGGGGGTCGGGGTCAGCCCCAGCATTTT
few	NA	TRBV5-1	TRBJ2-1	CASSSRASYNEQFF	TGCGCCAGCAGCTCCAGGGCATCTTACAATGAGCAGTTCTTC
few	TRBD1	TRBV5-1	TRBJ1-2	CASSLTGDSGYTF	TGCGCCAGCAGCTTGACAGGGGATTCTGGCTACACCTTC
few	NA	TRBV21-1	TRBJ1-5	CASSIRHPQGNWTNQPQHF	TGTGCCAGCAGCATCCGCCACCCACAGGGTAACTGGACCAATCAGCCCCAGCATTTT
NA	TRBD1	TRBV11-2	TRBJ2-1	CASSLRTGYNEQFF	TGTGCCAGCAGCTTAAGGACAGGATACAATGAGCAGTTCTTC